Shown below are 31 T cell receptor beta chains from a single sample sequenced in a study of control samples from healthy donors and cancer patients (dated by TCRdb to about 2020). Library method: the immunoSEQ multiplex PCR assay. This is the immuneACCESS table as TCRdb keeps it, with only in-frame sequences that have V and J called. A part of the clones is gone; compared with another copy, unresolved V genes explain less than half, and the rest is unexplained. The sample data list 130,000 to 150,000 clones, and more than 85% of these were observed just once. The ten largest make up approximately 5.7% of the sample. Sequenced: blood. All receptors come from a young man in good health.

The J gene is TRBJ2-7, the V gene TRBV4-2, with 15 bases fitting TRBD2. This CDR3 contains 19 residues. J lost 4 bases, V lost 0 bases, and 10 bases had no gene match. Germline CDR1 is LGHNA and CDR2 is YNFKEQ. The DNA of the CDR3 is TGTGCCAGCAGCCAAGAATACGGGACTAGCGGGGGGCCATCGTACGAGCAGTACTTC. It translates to CASSQEYGTSGGPSYEQYF.

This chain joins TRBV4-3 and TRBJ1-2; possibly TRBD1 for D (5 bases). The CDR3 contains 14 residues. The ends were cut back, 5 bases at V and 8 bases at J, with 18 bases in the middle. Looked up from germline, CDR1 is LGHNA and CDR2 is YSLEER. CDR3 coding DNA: TGCGCCAGCAGCTCCCGGGGAGGGGTGAAAGGCTACACCTTC. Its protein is CASSSRGGVKGYTF.

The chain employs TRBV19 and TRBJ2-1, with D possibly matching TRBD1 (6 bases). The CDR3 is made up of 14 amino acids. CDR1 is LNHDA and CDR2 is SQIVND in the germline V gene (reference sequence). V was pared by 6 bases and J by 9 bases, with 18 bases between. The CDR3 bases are TGTGCCAGTAGAACGAACAGGGAACTAAGTGAGCAGTTCTTC. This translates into CASRTNRELSEQFF.

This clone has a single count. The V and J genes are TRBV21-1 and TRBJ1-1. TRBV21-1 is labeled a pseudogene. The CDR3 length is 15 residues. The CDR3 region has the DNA TGTGCCAGCAGCAAAGAGGGTCAGGATTCCCGTGAAGCTTTCTTT. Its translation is CASSKEGQDSREAFF.

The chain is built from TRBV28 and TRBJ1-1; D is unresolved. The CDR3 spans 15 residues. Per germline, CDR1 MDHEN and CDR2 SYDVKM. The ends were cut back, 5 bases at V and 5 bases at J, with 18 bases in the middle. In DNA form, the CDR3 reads TGTGCCAGCAGTCCAACCGGGGAGGGTAAAACTGAAGCTTTCTTT. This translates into CASSPTGEGKTEAFF.

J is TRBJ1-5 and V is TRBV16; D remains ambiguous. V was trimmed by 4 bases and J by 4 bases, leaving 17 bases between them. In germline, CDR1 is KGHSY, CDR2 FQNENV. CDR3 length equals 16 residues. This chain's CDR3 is CASSLTGVGINQPQHF. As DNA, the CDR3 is TGTGCCAGCAGCCTCACCGGGGTAGGGATAAATCAGCCCCAGCATTTT. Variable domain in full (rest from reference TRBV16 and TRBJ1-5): GEEVAQTPKHLVRGEGQKAKLYCAPIKGHSYVFWYQQVLKNEFKFLISFQNENVFDETGMPKERFSAKCLPNSPCSLEIQATKLEDSAVYFCASSLTGVGINQPQHFGDGTRLSIL.

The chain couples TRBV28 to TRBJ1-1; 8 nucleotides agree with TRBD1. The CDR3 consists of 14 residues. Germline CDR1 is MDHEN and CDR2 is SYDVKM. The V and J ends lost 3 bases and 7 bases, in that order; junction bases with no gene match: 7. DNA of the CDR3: TGTGCCAGCAGTTTGGACAGGGAAGTTTGTGAAGCTTTCTTT. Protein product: CASSLDREVCEAFF. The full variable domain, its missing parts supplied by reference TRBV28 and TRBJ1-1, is DVKVTQSSRYLVKRTGEKVFLECVQDMDHENMFWYRQDPGLGLRLIYFSYDVKMKEKGDIPEGYSVSREKKERFSLILESASTNQTSMYLCASSLDREVCEAFFGQGTRLTVV.

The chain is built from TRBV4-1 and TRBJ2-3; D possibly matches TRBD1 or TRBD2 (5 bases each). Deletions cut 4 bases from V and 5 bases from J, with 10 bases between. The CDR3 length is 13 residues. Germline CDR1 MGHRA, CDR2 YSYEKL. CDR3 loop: CASSPEGQDTQYF. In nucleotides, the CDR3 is TGCGCCAGCAGCCCAGAGGGGCAAGATACGCAGTATTTT.

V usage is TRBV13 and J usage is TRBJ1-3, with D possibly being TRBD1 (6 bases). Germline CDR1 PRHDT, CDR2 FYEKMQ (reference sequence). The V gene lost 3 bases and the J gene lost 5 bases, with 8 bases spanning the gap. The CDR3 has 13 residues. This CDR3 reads CASSFDRRNTIYF. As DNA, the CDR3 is TGTGCCAGCAGCTTTGACAGGCGAAACACCATATATTTT.

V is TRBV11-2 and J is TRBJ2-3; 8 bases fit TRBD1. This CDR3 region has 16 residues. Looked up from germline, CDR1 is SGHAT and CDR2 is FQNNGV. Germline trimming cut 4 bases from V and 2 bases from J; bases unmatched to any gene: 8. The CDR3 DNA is TGTGCCAGCAGCTCCCTCCGGGACAGGCTCACAGATACGCAGTATTTT. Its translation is CASSSLRDRLTDTQYF.

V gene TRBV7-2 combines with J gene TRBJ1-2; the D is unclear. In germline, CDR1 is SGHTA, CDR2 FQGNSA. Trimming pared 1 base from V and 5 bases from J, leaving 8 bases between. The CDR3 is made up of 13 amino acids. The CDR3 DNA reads TGTGCCAGCAGCTTAGGTTCAGAATATGGCTACACCTTC. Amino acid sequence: CASSLGSEYGYTF.

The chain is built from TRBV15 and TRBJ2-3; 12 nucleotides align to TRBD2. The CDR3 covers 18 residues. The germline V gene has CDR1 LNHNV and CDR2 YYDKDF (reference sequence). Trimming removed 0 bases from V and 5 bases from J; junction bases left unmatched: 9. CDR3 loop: CATSRDRTSGNVGDTQYF. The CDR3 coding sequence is TGTGCCACCAGCAGAGATAGGACTAGCGGGAATGTAGGAGATACGCAGTATTTT.

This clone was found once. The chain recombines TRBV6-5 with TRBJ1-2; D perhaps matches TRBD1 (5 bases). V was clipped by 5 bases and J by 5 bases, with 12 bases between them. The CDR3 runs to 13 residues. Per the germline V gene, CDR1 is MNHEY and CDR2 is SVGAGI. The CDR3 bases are TGTGCCAGCAGTCCCCGGGCAGGGTATGGCTACACCTTC. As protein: CASSPRAGYGYTF.

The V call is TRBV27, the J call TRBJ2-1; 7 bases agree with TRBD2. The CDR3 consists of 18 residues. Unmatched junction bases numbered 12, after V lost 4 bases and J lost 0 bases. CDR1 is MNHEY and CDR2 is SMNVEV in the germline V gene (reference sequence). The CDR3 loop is CASSSNKLGLDSYNEQFF. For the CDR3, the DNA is TGTGCCAGCAGTTCCAACAAACTCGGACTAGACTCCTACAATGAGCAGTTCTTC.

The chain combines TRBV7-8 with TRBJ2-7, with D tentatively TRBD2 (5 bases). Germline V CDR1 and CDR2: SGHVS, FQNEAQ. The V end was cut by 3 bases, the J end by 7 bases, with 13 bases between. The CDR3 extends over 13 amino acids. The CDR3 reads CASSLGSSREQYF. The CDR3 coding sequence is TGTGCCAGCAGCTTGGGGAGTTCGCGGGAGCAGTACTTC.

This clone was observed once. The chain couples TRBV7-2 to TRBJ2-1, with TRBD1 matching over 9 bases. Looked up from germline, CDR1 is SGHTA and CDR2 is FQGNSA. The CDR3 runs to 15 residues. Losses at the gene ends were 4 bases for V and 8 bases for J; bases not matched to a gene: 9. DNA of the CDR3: TGTGCCAGCAGCTCCCCCGGGACAGGGATTTATGAGCAGTTCTTC. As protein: CASSSPGTGIYEQFF. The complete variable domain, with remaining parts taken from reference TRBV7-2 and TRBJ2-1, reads GAGVSQSPSNKVTEKGKDVELRCDPISGHTALYWYRQSLGQGLEFLIYFQGNSAPDKSGLPSDRFSAERTGGSVSTLTIQRTQQEDSAVYLCASSSPGTGIYEQFFGPGTRLTVL.

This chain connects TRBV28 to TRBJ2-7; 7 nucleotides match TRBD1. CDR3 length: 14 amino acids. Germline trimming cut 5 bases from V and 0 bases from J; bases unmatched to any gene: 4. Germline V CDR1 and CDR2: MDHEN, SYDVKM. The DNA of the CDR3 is TGTGCCAGCAGTCCCCGGGACAGCTCCTACGAGCAGTACTTC. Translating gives CASSPRDSSYEQYF.

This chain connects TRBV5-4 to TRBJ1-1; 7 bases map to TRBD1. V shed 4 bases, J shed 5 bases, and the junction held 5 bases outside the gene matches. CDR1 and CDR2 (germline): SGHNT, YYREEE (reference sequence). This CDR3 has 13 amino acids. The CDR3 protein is CASSQTGTTEAFF. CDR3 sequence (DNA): TGTGCCAGCAGCCAGACAGGGACGACTGAAGCTTTCTTT.

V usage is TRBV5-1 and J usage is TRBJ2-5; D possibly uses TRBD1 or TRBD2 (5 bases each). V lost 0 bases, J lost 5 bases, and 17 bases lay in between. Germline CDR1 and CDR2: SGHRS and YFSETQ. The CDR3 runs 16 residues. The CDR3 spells CASSLGFGTNGETQYF. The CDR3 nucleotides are TGCGCCAGCAGCTTGGGGTTCGGGACCAATGGGGAGACCCAGTACTTC.

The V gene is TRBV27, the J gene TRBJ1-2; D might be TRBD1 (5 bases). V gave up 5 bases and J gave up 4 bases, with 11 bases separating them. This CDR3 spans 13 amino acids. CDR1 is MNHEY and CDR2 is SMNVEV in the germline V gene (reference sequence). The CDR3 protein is CASSRGGGYGYTF. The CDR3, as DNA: TGTGCCAGCAGTCGTGGGGGGGGCTATGGCTACACCTTC.

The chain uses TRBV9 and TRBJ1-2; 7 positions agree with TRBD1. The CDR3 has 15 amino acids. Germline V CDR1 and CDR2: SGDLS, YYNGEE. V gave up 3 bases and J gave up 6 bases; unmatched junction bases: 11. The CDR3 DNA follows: TGTGCCAGCAGCGGGTACCCGACAGGGCTACATGGCTACACCTTC. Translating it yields CASSGYPTGLHGYTF.

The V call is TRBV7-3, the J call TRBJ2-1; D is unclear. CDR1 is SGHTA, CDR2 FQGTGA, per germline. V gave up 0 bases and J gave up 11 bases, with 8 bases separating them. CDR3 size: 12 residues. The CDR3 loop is CASSLTNGQQFF. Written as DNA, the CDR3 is TGTGCCAGCAGCTTAACGAACGGGCAGCAGTTCTTC.

The CDR3 DNA follows: TGTGCCACCAGCAGAGACGGGGACAGGGTCTATGGCTACACCTTC. Amino acids: CATSRDGDRVYGYTF. J is TRBJ1-2 and V is TRBV15, with 9 bases that match TRBD1. Unmatched junction bases numbered 3, after V lost 0 bases and J lost 4 bases. CDR3 length: 15 residues. CDR1 LNHNV and CDR2 YYDKDF come from the germline V gene (reference sequence).

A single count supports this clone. CDR3: CSASWGRLNTEAFF. CDR3 DNA: TGCAGTGCTAGTTGGGGACGGTTGAACACTGAAGCTTTCTTT. The V gene is TRBV20-1, the J gene TRBJ1-1; possibly TRBD1 for D (5 bases). CDR3 length: 14 residues. In germline, CDR1 is DFQATT, CDR2 SNEGSKA (reference sequence). Trimming pared 3 bases from V and 0 bases from J, leaving 11 bases between.

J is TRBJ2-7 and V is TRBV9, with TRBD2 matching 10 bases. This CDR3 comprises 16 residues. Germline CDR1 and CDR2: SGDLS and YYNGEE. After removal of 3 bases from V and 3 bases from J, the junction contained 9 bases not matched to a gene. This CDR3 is CASSARTTSGFYEQYF. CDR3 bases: TGTGCCAGCAGCGCCCGAACGACTAGCGGGTTCTACGAGCAGTACTTC.

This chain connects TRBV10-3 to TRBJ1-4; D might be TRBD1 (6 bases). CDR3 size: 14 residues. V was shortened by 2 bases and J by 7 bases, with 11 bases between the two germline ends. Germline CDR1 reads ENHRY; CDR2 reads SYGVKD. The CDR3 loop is CAISETGRGEKLFF. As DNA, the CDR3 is TGTGCCATCAGTGAGACAGGGAGGGGTGAAAAACTGTTTTTT.

In DNA form, the CDR3 reads TGTGCCAGCAGTGTCAAACCGGGACAGCCCAACTATGGCTACACCTTC. It codes for CASSVKPGQPNYGYTF. The chain uses TRBV25-1 and TRBJ1-2; TRBD1 matches at 7 bases. Germline CDR1 and CDR2: MGHDK and SYGVNS. Trimming at V came to 4 bases and at J to 2 bases, leaving 10 bases not matched to a gene. There are 16 residues in the CDR3.

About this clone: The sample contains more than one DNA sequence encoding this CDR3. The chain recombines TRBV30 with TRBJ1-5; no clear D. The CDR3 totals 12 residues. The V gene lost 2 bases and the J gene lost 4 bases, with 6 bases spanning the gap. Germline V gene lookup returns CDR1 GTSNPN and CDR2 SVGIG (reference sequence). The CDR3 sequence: CAWSNGNQPQHF. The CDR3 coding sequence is TGTGCCTGGAGTAATGGTAATCAGCCCCAGCATTTT.

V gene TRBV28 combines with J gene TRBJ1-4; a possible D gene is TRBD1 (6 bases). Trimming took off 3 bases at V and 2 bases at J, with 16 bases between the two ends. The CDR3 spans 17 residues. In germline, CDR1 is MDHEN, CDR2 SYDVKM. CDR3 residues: CASSFILTGWTNEKLFF. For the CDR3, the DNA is TGTGCCAGCAGTTTTATCCTTACAGGGTGGACTAATGAAAAACTGTTTTTT.

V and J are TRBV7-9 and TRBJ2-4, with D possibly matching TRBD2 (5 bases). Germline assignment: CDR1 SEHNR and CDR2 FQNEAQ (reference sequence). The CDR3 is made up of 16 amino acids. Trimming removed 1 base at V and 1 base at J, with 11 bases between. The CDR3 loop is CASSLDYGVAKNIQYF. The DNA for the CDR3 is TGTGCCAGCAGCTTAGATTACGGGGTGGCCAAAAACATTCAGTACTTC. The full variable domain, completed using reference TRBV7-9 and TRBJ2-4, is DTGVSQNPRHKITKRGQNVTFRCDPISEHNRLYWYRQTLGQGPEFLTYFQNEAQLEKSRLLSDRFSAERPKGSFSTLEIQRTEQGDSAMYLCASSLDYGVAKNIQYFGAGTRLSVL.

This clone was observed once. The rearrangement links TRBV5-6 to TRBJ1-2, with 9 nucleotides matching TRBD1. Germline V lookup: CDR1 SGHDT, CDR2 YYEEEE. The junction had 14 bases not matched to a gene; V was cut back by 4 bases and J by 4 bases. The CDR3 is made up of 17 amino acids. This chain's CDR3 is CASSGQPGQGPLYGYTF. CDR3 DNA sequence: TGTGCCAGCAGCGGACAACCGGGACAGGGTCCCCTCTATGGCTACACCTTC.